Following are 25 T cell receptor beta chains from one sample sequenced in a study of T cell changes during pregnancy in multiple sclerosis. Clones were read by immunoSEQ multiplex PCR, and TCRdb kept only the in-frame ones, dropping some. The sample carries roughly 47,000 clones, roughly nine tenths recorded once. Sequencing was performed on CD8+ T cells from peripheral blood mononuclear cells, taken in the second trimester of pregnancy. All receptors come from a female donor with multiple sclerosis, enrolled in a pregnancy study.

The chain links TRBV11-2 to TRBJ2-1, with D uncertain. This CDR3 contains 15 residues. Germline loops: CDR1 SGHAT, CDR2 FQNNGV. V was trimmed by 5 bases and J by 5 bases, leaving 16 bases between them. This chain's CDR3 is CASSETGFLNNEQFF. In nucleotides, the CDR3 is TGTGCCAGCAGCGAGACGGGTTTCCTTAACAATGAGCAGTTCTTC. Full variable domain (outside the CDR3, taken from reference TRBV11-2 and TRBJ2-1): EAGVAQSPRYKIIEKRQSVAFWCNPISGHATLYWYQQILGQGPKLLIQFQNNGVVDDSQLPKDRFSAERLKGVDSTLKIQPAKLEDSAVYLCASSETGFLNNEQFFGPGTRLTVL.

The chain combines TRBV6-5 with TRBJ2-7, with a weak D call TRBD2 (6 bases). CDR1 and CDR2 from the germline V gene are MNHEY and SVGAGI. V lost 7 bases, J lost 3 bases, and 16 bases lay in between. The CDR3 spans 14 residues. The chain's CDR3 is CASIPRGYDYEQYF. The CDR3 DNA follows: TGTGCCAGCATCCCCCGGGGGTATGACTACGAGCAGTACTTC.

Only a few counts were recorded for this clone. The chain couples TRBV6-5 to TRBJ1-1; 8 bases map to TRBD1. This CDR3 spans 14 amino acids. Germline V gives CDR1 MNHEY, CDR2 SVGAGI. V shed 6 bases and J 5 bases; nucleotides not matched to a gene: 8. CDR3: CASRRTGTRTEAFF. The CDR3 bases are TGTGCCAGCAGAAGGACAGGGACTCGGACTGAAGCTTTCTTT.

This chain links TRBV4-1 with TRBJ1-4; D perhaps matches TRBD1 (6 bases). Between the trimmed V and J ends, which lost 0 bases and 4 bases, there was a span of 21 bases. The CDR3 spans 19 residues. From germline, CDR1 is MGHRA and CDR2 YSYEKL. CDR3 sequence (DNA): TGCGCCAGCAGCCAAGATCACGACAGGCCCCTCAGGGATAATGAAAAACTGTTTTTT. Translated: CASSQDHDRPLRDNEKLFF.

This chain connects TRBV21-1 to TRBJ1-2; TRBD1, the table's D call, was not compared with the DNA. TRBV21-1 is termed a pseudogene. This CDR3 has 15 residues. CDR3: CASSRDRPSNYGYTF. CDR3 DNA sequence: TGTGCCAGCAGCAGAGACAGGCCTTCTAACTATGGCTACACCTTC.

The J gene is TRBJ1-2, the V gene TRBV5-3; a possible D gene is TRBD1 (5 bases). TRBV5-3 is filed as an ORF, its function uncertain. Trimming shortened V by 4 bases and J by 4 bases, and 17 bases separated the two germline ends. The CDR3 has 15 residues. CDR3 in DNA: TGTGCCAGAAGCGCCGGGGGGGGGTCTGGCTATGGCTACACCTTC. It yields the protein CARSAGGGSGYGYTF.

The CDR3 protein is CASSLFVLAGEGVDEQFF. DNA for the CDR3: TGTGCCAGCAGCTTATTTGTACTAGCGGGAGAGGGGGTGGATGAGCAGTTCTTC. V and J are TRBV13 and TRBJ2-1, with 11 bases lining up with TRBD2. V shed 2 bases and J 8 bases; nucleotides not matched to a gene: 14. This CDR3 spans 18 amino acids. CDR1 and CDR2 (germline): PRHDT, FYEKMQ (reference sequence).

The gene calls are TRBV2 and TRBJ2-1; 14 bases fit TRBD2. Germline V CDR1 and CDR2: SNHLY, FYNNEI. Trimming removed 6 bases from V and 4 bases from J; junction bases left unmatched: 2. The CDR3 contains 15 residues. The CDR3, as DNA: TGTGCCAGCAGCCGACTAGCGGGGGGGTACAATGAGCAGTTCTTC. Translating gives CASSRLAGGYNEQFF.

The CDR3 nucleotides read TGCGCCAGCAGCACTGGACAGGCTACTAATGAAAAACTGTTTTTT. Translating it yields CASSTGQATNEKLFF. V is TRBV5-1 and J is TRBJ1-4; 7 bases align to TRBD1. CDR1 is SGHRS and CDR2 is YFSETQ in the germline V gene. The CDR3 has 15 amino acids. Trimming at V came to 4 bases and at J to 2 bases, leaving 5 bases not matched to a gene.

The rearrangement links TRBV12-5 to TRBJ1-1, with 9 bases identical to TRBD1. V shed 4 bases and J 1 base; nucleotides not matched to a gene: 16. The CDR3 extends over 19 amino acids. The germline CDR1 and CDR2 sequences are LGHNT and FRNRAP. The CDR3 protein is CASGYSPRDRDRGNTEAFF. As DNA, the CDR3 is TGTGCTAGTGGTTATTCCCCGAGGGACAGGGATCGAGGGAACACTGAAGCTTTCTTT.

This clone has ten or more counts. The rearrangement links TRBV7-9 to TRBJ2-5; 9 bases line up with TRBD1. The V segment lost 4 bases and the J segment 9 bases; nucleotides outside the gene matches: 12. Germline V lookup: CDR1 SEHNR, CDR2 FQNEAQ (reference sequence). The length of the CDR3 is 15 residues. The CDR3 nucleotides are TGTGCCAGCAGCTCTTCGGGACAGGGAATATTGGCCCAGTACTTC. Its protein is CASSSSGQGILAQYF.

The rearrangement uses TRBV5-1 and TRBJ1-6; possibly TRBD1 for D (5 bases). The CDR3 runs 15 residues. Germline-derived CDR1 and CDR2 are SGHRS and YFSETQ. V was pared by 0 bases and J by 6 bases, with 10 bases between. The DNA of the CDR3 is TGCGCCAGCAGCTTGGAGGGACTGAGTAATTCACCCCTCCACTTT. This encodes CASSLEGLSNSPLHF.

This clone was recorded only once. This sequence joins TRBV27 and TRBJ1-5, with D maybe TRBD1 (5 bases). Germline-derived CDR1 and CDR2 are MNHEY and SMNVEV (reference sequence). V dropped 0 bases and J dropped 9 bases, with 6 bases sitting between them. This CDR3 region has 12 residues. The CDR3 nucleotides are TGTGCCAGCAGTTTATCCGGGGGGCCCCAGCATTTT. Its protein product is CASSLSGGPQHF.

In its sample, this clone was seen once. The chain combines TRBV5-4 with TRBJ2-7; D not certain. CDR1 is SGHNT, CDR2 YYREEE, per germline (reference sequence). The V gene lost 4 bases and the J gene lost 2 bases, with 10 bases spanning the gap. This CDR3 contains 13 residues. Here the CDR3 reads CASSPEPPYEQYF. CDR3 DNA sequence: TGTGCCAGCAGCCCAGAACCTCCCTACGAGCAGTACTTC.

The chain links TRBV2 to TRBJ2-3, with D maybe TRBD1 (6 bases). The V end was cut by 2 bases, the J end by 5 bases, with 14 bases between. The CDR3 is made up of 15 amino acids. The germline V gene encodes CDR1 SNHLY and CDR2 FYNNEI. The CDR3 reads CASSETGTRGDTQYF. The CDR3 DNA follows: TGTGCCAGCAGTGAAACCGGGACACGGGGAGATACGCAGTATTTT.

The CDR3 DNA reads as TGTGCCACCTCCGGGCTGGCGGGGGGTCTGGAGACCCAGTACTTC. It specifies CATSGLAGGLETQYF. J is TRBJ2-5 and V is TRBV15; 8 positions match TRBD2. The CDR3 is made up of 15 amino acids. From germline, CDR1 is LNHNV and CDR2 YYDKDF (reference sequence). V was clipped by 8 bases and J by 5 bases; unmatched bases: 13.

The CDR3 here is CASSVGLAVYTGELFF. The CDR3 DNA reads as TGTGCCAGCAGCGTCGGACTAGCGGTATACACCGGGGAGCTGTTTTTT. The chain is built from TRBV9 and TRBJ2-2; 10 nucleotides match TRBD2. The trim removed 2 bases at V and 3 bases at J, leaving 4 bases unmatched. CDR3 length: 16 residues. Germline CDR1 is SGDLS and CDR2 is YYNGEE.

V usage is TRBV6-5 and J usage is TRBJ1-2, with a possible D match to TRBD1 (6 bases). The CDR3 is 13 amino acids. V was clipped by 4 bases and J by 8 bases, with 14 bases between them. Germline V CDR1 and CDR2: MNHEY, SVGAGI. The CDR3 DNA reads as TGTGCCAGCAGTTTAGGGGGATCCGGCGGCTACACCTTC. It yields the protein CASSLGGSGGYTF.

V and J are TRBV6-6 and TRBJ1-1, with unresolved D. The CDR3 spans 13 residues. Trimming removed 0 bases from V and 5 bases from J, with 7 bases in between. CDR1 MNHNY and CDR2 SVGAGI come from the germline V gene (reference sequence). Here the CDR3 DNA reads TGTGCCAGCAGTTACTCGTCTACTACTGAAGCTTTCTTT. This gives the protein CASSYSSTTEAFF.

The J gene is TRBJ2-7, the V gene TRBV5-4, with TRBD2 as a possible D gene (5 bases). Germline assignment: CDR1 SGHNT and CDR2 YYREEE (reference sequence). V was cut by 0 bases and J by 7 bases, with 20 bases left in between. The CDR3 is 16 amino acids. In DNA form, the CDR3 reads TGTGCCAGCAGCTTGGATTTGCTACAGACCCCGGGGGAGCAGTACTTC. It codes for CASSLDLLQTPGEQYF. The full variable domain, with the rest looked up from reference TRBV5-4 and TRBJ2-7, is ETGVTQSPTHLIKTRGQQVTLRCSSQSGHNTVSWYQQALGQGPQFIFQYYREEENGRGNFPPRFSGLQFPNYSSELNVNALELDDSALYLCASSLDLLQTPGEQYFGPGTRLTVT.

V gene TRBV13 combines with J gene TRBJ2-1, with 10 bases identical to TRBD2. V trimming: 5 bases; J trimming: 5 bases; junction bases outside the gene matches: 9. This CDR3 is 16 amino acids long. Germline CDR1 is PRHDT and CDR2 is FYEKMQ (reference sequence). CDR3 DNA: TGTGCCAGCAGCGCCACGGGCCTAGCGGGGGACAATGAGCAGTTCTTC. Its protein is CASSATGLAGDNEQFF.

The gene calls are TRBV14 and TRBJ1-6; D unresolved. Germline-derived CDR1 and CDR2 are SGHDN and FVKESK. The CDR3 has 15 residues. V was clipped by 1 base and J by 3 bases, with 7 bases between them. The CDR3 sequence: CASSQGPDYNSPLHF. CDR3 nucleotides: TGTGCCAGCAGCCAAGGCCCAGACTATAATTCACCCCTCCACTTT.

This sequence joins TRBV5-4 and TRBJ2-7; D not resolved. The CDR3 covers 15 residues. CDR1 and CDR2 from the germline V gene are SGHNT and YYREEE (reference sequence). V was trimmed by 1 base and J by 2 bases, leaving 13 bases between them. CDR3 sequence (DNA): TGTGCCAGCAGCTTGTTCCCAGGTCAAACCTACGAGCAGTACTTC. Translating it yields CASSLFPGQTYEQYF.

V usage is TRBV6-5 and J usage is TRBJ2-1, with D uncertain. This CDR3 is 13 amino acids long. V lost 6 bases to trimming and J lost 4 bases, with 10 bases between them. Germline values: CDR1 MNHEY, CDR2 SVGAGI. The CDR3 sequence: CASSSDGYNEQFF. CDR3 DNA sequence: TGTGCCAGCAGCTCTGACGGGTACAATGAGCAGTTCTTC.

This clone appeared a single time. The rearrangement joins TRBV19 to TRBJ2-2, with TRBD1 as a possible D gene (6 bases). Trimming removed 11 bases from V and 1 base from J, with 11 bases in between. The CDR3 contains 13 residues. CDR1 and CDR2 (germline): LNHDA, SQIVND (reference sequence). The CDR3 here is CAGRTVNTGELFF. The CDR3 coding sequence is TGTGCCGGACGGACAGTGAACACCGGGGAGCTGTTTTTT.